This T cell receptor (beta chain) stems from a study of cytotoxic CD8 clonotypes in ibrutinib-treated CLL. The wider study: Response samples were drawn at a median of around 12 months of treatment, range 6 to 36. Productive templates per sample averaged roughly 260,000; productive rearrangements, 80,000 to 95,000.

The CDR3 has 19 residues. V gave up 3 bases and J gave up 5 bases; unmatched junction bases: 18. The germline gives CDR1 LNHDA, CDR2 SQIVND (reference sequence). Only in-frame clones appear in the TCRdb table, and some are missing; sequencing was by immunoSEQ multiplex PCR. The sample yields 150,000 to 250,000 clones, around 72% seen once. Regarding the study as a whole: Public clonotypes occurred uncommonly; on treatment, they contracted or remained stable. Researchers report that baseline clonality outpaced age-matched healthy donors and tracked circulating CD8+ T-cell counts.

About this clone: The target antigen is unknown.

This clonotype originated in a human donor with chronic lymphocytic leukemia. This specimen was PBMCs, taken after 24 months of ibrutinib treatment. The chain is built from TRBV19 and TRBJ2-3; 9 bases are a match to TRBD1. In DNA form, the CDR3 reads TGTGCCAGTAGTATGGAGACACTAACGACAGGGGGAGGTCTAGATACGCAGTATTTT. Encoded protein: CASSMETLTTGGGLDTQYF. Full variable domain (missing parts from reference TRBV19 and TRBJ2-3): DGGITQSPKYLFRKEGQNVTLSCEQNLNHDAMYWYRQDPGQGLRLIYYSQIVNDFQKGDIAEGYSVSREKKESFPLTVTSAQKNPTAFYLCASSMETLTTGGGLDTQYFGPGTRLTVL.